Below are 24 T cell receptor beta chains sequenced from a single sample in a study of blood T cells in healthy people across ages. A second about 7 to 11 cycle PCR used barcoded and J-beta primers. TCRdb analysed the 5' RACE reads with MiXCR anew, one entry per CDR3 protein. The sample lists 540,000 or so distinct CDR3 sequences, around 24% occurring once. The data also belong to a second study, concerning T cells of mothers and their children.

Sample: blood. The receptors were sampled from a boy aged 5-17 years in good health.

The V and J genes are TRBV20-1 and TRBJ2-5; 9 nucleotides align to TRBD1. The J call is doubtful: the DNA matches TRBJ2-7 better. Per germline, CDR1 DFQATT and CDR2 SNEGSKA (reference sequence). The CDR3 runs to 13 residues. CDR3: CSVNLGQGYEQYF. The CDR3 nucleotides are TGCAGCGTTAATCTGGGACAGGGTTACGAGCAGTACTTC.

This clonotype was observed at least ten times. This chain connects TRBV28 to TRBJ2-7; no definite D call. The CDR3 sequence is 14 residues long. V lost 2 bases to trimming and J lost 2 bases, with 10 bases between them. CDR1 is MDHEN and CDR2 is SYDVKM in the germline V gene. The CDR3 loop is CASSLSDSTYEQYF. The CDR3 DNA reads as TGTGCCAGCAGTTTAAGTGACTCAACCTACGAGCAGTACTTC.

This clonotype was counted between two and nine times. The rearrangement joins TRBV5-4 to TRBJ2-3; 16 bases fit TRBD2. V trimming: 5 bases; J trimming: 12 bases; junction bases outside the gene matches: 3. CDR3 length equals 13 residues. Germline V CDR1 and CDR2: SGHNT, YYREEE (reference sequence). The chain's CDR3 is CASRGTSGGAQYF. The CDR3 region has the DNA TGTGCCAGCAGAGGGACTAGCGGGGGGGCACAGTATTTT.

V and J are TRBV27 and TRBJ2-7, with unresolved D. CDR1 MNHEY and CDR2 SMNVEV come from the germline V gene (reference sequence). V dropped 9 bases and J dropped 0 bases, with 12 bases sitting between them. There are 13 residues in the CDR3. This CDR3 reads CASRSAPSYEQYF. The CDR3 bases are TGTGCCAGTCGTTCGGCACCCTCCTACGAGCAGTACTTC.

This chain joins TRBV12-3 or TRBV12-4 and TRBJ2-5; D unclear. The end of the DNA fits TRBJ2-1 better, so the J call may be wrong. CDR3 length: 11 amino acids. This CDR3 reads CASSWMGEQFF. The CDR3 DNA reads TGTGCCAGCAGTTGGATGGGTGAGCAGTTCTTC.

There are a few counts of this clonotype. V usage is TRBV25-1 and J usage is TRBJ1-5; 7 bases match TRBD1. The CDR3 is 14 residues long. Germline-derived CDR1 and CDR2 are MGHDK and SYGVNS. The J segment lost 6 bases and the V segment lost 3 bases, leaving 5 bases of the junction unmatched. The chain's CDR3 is CASSDNTGVQPQHF. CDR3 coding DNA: TGTGCCAGCAGTGACAATACAGGGGTTCAGCCCCAGCATTTT.

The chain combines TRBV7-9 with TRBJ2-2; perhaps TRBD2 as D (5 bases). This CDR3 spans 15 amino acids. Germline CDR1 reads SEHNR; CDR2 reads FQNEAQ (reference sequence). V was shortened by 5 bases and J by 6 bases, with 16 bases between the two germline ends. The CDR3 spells CASSPRERDPGELFF. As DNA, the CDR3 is TGTGCCAGCAGCCCGAGGGAGCGAGATCCCGGGGAGCTGTTTTTT.

This CDR3 reads CASSSGLDYSYEQYF. In DNA, the CDR3 is TGTGCCAGCAGCTCTGGACTAGACTACTCCTACGAGCAGTACTTC. V usage is TRBV7-6 and J usage is TRBJ2-7; 7 bases line up with TRBD2. The CDR3 covers 15 residues. Losses at the gene ends were 4 bases for V and 0 bases for J; bases not matched to a gene: 6. In germline, CDR1 is SGHVS, CDR2 FNYEAQ.

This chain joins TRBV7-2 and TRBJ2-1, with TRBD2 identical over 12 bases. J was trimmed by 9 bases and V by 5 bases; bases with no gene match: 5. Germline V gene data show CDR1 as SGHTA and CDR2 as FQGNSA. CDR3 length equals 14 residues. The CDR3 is CASSNLAGGAEQFF. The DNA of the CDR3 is TGTGCCAGCAGCAACCTAGCGGGAGGGGCTGAGCAGTTCTTC.

CDR3 sequence reads: CASSQREGQETQYF. In DNA, the CDR3 is TGTGCCAGCAGTCAACGAGAAGGCCAAGAGACCCAGTACTTC. The chain recombines TRBV6-2 or TRBV6-3 with TRBJ2-5; no clear D. The CDR3 spans 14 residues. Trimming stripped 5 bases from V and 1 base from J, with 11 bases between. Germline V gene sequence: CDR1 MNHEY, CDR2 SVGEGT.

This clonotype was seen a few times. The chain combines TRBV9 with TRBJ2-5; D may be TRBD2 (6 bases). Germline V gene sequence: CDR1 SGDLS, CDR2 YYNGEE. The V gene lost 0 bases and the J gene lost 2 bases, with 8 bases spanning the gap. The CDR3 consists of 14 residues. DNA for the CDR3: TGTGCCAGCAGCGTAGACGGGACTCAAGAGACCCAGTACTTC. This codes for CASSVDGTQETQYF. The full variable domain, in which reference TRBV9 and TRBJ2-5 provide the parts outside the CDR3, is DSGVTQTPKHLITATGQRVTLRCSPRSGDLSVYWYQQSLDQGLQFLIQYYNGEERAKGNILERFSAQQFPDLHSELNLSSLELGDSALYFCASSVDGTQETQYFGPGTRLLVL.

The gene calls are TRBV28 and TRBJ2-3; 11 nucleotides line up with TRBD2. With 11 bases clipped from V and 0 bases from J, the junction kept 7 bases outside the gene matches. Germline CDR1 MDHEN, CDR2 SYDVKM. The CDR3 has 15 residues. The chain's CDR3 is CACKGTSGSTDTQYF. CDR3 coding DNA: TGTGCCTGCAAAGGGACTAGCGGTAGCACAGATACGCAGTATTTT.

This chain's CDR3 is CASSSNRGTTGELFF. In nucleotides, the CDR3 is TGTGCCAGCAGCTCCAACAGGGGGACCACCGGGGAGCTGTTTTTT. The rearrangement links TRBV7-9 to TRBJ2-2; the match to TRBD1 covers 8 bases. CDR3 size: 15 residues. V lost 4 bases, J lost 4 bases, and 5 bases stayed unmatched. CDR1 is SEHNR and CDR2 is FQNEAQ in the germline V gene (reference sequence).

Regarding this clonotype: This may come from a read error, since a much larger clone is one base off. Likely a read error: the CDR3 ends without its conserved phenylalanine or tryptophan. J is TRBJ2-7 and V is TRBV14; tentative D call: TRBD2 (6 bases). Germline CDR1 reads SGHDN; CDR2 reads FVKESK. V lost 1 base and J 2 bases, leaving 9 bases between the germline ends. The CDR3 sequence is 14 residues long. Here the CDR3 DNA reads TGTGCCAGCAGCCAAGGGAGGGGCCCCTACGAGCAGTACTCC. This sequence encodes CASSQGRGPYEQYS.

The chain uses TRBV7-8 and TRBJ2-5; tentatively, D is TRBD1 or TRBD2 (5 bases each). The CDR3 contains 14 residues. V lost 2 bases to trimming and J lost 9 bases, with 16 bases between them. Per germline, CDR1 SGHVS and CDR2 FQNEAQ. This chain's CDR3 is CASSLYRDVVAQYF. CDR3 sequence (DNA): TGTGCCAGCAGCTTATACCGGGACGTCGTTGCCCAGTACTTC. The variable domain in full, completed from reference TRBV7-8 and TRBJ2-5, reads GAGVSQSPRYKVAKRGQDVALRCDPISGHVSLFWYQQALGQGPEFLTYFQNEAQLDKSGLPSDRFFAERPEGSVSTLKIQRTQQEDSAVYLCASSLYRDVVAQYFGPGTRLLVL.

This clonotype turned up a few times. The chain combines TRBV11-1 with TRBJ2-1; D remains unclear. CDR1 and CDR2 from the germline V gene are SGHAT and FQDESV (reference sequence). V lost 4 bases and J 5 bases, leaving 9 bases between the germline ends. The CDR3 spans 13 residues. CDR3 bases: TGTGCCAGCAGCTATCAGGTAAACAATGAGCAGTTCTTC. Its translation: CASSYQVNNEQFF.

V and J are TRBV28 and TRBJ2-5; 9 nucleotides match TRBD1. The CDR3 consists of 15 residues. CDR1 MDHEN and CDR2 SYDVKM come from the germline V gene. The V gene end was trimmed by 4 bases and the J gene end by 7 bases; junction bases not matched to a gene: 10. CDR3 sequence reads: CASSYIRGQGRTQYF. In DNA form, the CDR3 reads TGTGCCAGCAGTTACATTAGGGGACAGGGCCGGACCCAGTACTTC.

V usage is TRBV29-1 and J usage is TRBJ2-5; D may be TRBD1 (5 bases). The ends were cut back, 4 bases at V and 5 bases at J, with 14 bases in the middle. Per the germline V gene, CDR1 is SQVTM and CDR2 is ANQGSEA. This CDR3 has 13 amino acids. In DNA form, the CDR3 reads TGCAGCGTTGCACCAACAGGAGCGGAGACCCAGTACTTC. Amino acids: CSVAPTGAETQYF.

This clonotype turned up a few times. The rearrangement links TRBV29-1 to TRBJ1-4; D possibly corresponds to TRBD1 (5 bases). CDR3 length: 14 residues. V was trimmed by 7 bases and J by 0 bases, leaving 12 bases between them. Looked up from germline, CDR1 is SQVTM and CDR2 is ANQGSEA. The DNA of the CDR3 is TGCAGCGGGGCATGGGACGCAACTAATGAAAAACTGTTTTTT. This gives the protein CSGAWDATNEKLFF.

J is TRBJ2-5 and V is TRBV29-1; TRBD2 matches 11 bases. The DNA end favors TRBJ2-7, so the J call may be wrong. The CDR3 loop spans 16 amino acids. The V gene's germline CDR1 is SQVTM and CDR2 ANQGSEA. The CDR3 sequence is CSVDGASGGLSYEQYF. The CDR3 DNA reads TGCAGCGTTGACGGCGCTAGCGGGGGGTTATCCTACGAGCAGTACTTC.

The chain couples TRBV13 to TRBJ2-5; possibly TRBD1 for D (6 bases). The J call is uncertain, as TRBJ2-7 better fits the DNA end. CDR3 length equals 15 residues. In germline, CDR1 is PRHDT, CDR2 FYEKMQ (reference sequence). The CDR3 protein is CASSLGGAEVYEQYF. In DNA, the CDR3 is TGTGCCAGCAGCTTAGGGGGGGCGGAAGTATACGAGCAGTACTTC.

The CDR3 nucleotides are TGTGCCAGCAGAGTAGACACCGGGGAGCTGTTTTTT. This sequence encodes CASRVDTGELFF. This rearrangement joins TRBV12-3 or TRBV12-4 to TRBJ2-2; D remains unclear. The CDR3 spans 12 residues. Between the trimmed V and J ends, which lost 6 bases and 3 bases, there was a span of 5 bases.

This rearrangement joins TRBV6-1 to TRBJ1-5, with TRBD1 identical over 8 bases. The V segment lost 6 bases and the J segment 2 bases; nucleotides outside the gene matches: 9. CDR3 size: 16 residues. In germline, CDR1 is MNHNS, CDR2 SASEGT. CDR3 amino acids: CASRALQGEGNQPQHF. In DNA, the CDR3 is TGTGCCAGCAGAGCCCTACAGGGGGAGGGCAATCAGCCCCAGCATTTT.

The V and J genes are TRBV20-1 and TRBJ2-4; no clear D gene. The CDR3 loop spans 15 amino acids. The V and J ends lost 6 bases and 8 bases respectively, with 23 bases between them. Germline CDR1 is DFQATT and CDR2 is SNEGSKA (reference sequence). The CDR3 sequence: CSANAVGRRKDIQYF. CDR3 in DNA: TGCAGTGCGAACGCCGTGGGCAGGAGAAAAGACATTCAGTACTTC.